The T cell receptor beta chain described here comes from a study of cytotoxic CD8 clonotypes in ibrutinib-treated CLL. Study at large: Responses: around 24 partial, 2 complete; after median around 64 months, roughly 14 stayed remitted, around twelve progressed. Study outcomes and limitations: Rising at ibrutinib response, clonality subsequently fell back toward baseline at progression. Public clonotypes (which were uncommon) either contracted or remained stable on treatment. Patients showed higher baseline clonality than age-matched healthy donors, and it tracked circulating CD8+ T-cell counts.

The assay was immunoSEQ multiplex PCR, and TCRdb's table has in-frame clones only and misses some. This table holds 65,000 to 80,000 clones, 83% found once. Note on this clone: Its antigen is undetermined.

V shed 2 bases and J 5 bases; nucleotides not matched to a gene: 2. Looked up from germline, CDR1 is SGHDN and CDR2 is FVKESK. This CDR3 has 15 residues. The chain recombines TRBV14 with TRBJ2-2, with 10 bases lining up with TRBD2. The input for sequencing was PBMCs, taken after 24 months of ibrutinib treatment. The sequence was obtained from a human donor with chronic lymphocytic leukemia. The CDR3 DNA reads TGTGCCAGCAGCCAATTGACTAGCGGGACCGGGGAGCTGTTTTTT. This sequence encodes CASSQLTSGTGELFF. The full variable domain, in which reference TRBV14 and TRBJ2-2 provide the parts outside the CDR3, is EAGVTQFPSHSVIEKGQTVTLRCDPISGHDNLYWYRRVMGKEIKFLLHFVKESKQDESGMPNNRFLAERTGGTYSTLKVQPAELEDSGVYFCASSQLTSGTGELFFGEGSRLTVL.